In its sample, the clone carrying this TCR beta chain was seen a few times. Its antigen is currently unknown. The CDR3 is made up of 15 amino acids. Germline lookup yields CDR1 LGHNA and CDR2 YSLEER. Trimming cost V 1 base and J 3 bases, with 10 bases left between them. The record originates from a study of T-cell memory formation after mild COVID-19. Looking at the study overall: Among the donors, TCR clusters were largely specific to each donor.

cDNA libraries for TCR alpha and TCR beta, carrying sample barcodes and UMIs, came from 5'RACE with constant-segment primers. TCRdb re-analysed the 5' RACE reads in MiXCR, keeping a single row per CDR3 protein. Here the sample spans about 430,000 distinct CDR3 sequences, under 20% being singletons. Findings and caveats of the study: CM and EM subsets held most contracting CD4+ clones; EMRA held CD8+ ones. That cross-reactive memory joined was suggested by some responding clones appearing in pre-infection memory.

The chain employs TRBV4-3 and TRBJ2-4; D is unclear. Sequenced material: PBMCs or a T cell subset sorted from them (not recorded which). This sequence originates from a man aged 18 to 30 who had mild COVID-19 (a few samples of this study predate the infection). Cell type and time point are not known. For the CDR3, the DNA is TGCGCCAGCAGCCAAGGTTTCAAGGGCAAAAACATTCAGTACTTC. This encodes CASSQGFKGKNIQYF.